This T cell receptor (beta chain) was recovered during a study of shared T cell receptors in the human thymus. The data were produced by immunoSEQ multiplex PCR, yet TCRdb's version contains in-frame clones alone and is incomplete. This sample yields about 400,000 clones, of which over 90% are seen a single time; approximately 0.02% belongs to the top ten. This clone was seen just once. CDR3 length equals 19 residues. Trimming cost V 7 bases and J 1 base; bases outside gene matches: 19. The source is a human donor. V usage is TRBV6-7 and J usage is TRBJ2-1, with 7 bases lining up with TRBD2. TRBV6-7 is labeled an ORF, and its function is uncertain. The sequencing input was thymocytes. CDR3 region: CASIDGLAELTRSYNEQFF. In DNA, the CDR3 is TGTGCCAGCATCGATGGTCTAGCGGAACTTACCCGATCCTACAATGAGCAGTTCTTC.